Listed here are 27 T cell receptor beta chains from one sample, sequenced in a study of long-term antiretroviral therapy in people with HIV. Survey level was the resolution at which the v3.0 immunoSEQ assay ran. Only in-frame clones appear in the TCRdb table, and some are missing; sequencing was by immunoSEQ multiplex PCR. The sample yields some 40,000 clones, roughly 93% seen once. The sample consisted of unsorted PBMCs, taken approximately 9.1 years after starting antiretroviral therapy. Receptor source: a man aged 25 to 40 with HIV.

The chain couples TRBV14 to TRBJ2-7; D may be TRBD2 (5 bases). Trimming shortened V by 0 bases and J by 4 bases, and 13 bases separated the two germline ends. The CDR3 is 15 residues long. Per germline, CDR1 SGHDN and CDR2 FVKESK. The CDR3 spells CASSQEADYRYEQYF. As DNA, the CDR3 is TGTGCCAGCAGCCAAGAAGCTGACTATCGATACGAGCAGTACTTC. Looking up the rest from reference TRBV14 and TRBJ2-7 gives the full variable domain: EAGVTQFPSHSVIEKGQTVTLRCDPISGHDNLYWYRRVMGKEIKFLLHFVKESKQDESGMPNNRFLAERTGGTYSTLKVQPAELEDSGVYFCASSQEADYRYEQYFGPGTRLTVT.

The V call is TRBV11-2, the J call TRBJ2-5; 7 positions match TRBD1. The CDR3 is made up of 15 amino acids. The germline V gene has CDR1 SGHAT and CDR2 FQNNGV. The ends lost 2 bases at V and 2 bases at J; junction bases unmatched: 5. CDR3 coding DNA: TGTGCCAGCAGCTTACGGACAGGTGTGCAAGAGACCCAGTACTTC. As protein: CASSLRTGVQETQYF.

The chain is built from TRBV28 and TRBJ2-7; perhaps TRBD1 as D (6 bases). Trimming cost V 3 bases and J 3 bases, with 9 bases left between them. The CDR3 is 13 amino acids. Looked up from germline, CDR1 is MDHEN and CDR2 is SYDVKM. The CDR3 sequence is CASSFQGNYEQYF. The CDR3 DNA follows: TGTGCCAGCAGTTTCCAGGGGAACTACGAGCAGTACTTC.

A single count supports this clone. The rearrangement links TRBV5-6 to TRBJ1-1, with 8 bases matching TRBD1. CDR1 and CDR2 from the germline V gene are SGHDT and YYEEEE. The CDR3 is 14 residues long. Trimming cost V 4 bases and J 4 bases; bases outside gene matches: 6. DNA for the CDR3: TGTGCCAGCAGCCTAGGACAGGGATTCACTGAAGCTTTCTTT. This sequence encodes CASSLGQGFTEAFF. The entire variable domain, with the rest obtained from reference TRBV5-6 and TRBJ1-1, is as follows: DAGVTQSPTHLIKTRGQQVTLRCSPKSGHDTVSWYQQALGQGPQFIFQYYEEEERQRGNFPDRFSGHQFPNYSSELNVNALLLGDSALYLCASSLGQGFTEAFFGQGTRLTVV.

The chain employs TRBV28 and TRBJ1-1; D perhaps matches TRBD1 (5 bases). The V end was cut by 7 bases, the J end by 4 bases, with 22 bases between. CDR3 length: 16 amino acids. The V gene's germline CDR1 is MDHEN and CDR2 SYDVKM. CDR3 residues: CASKTSGTPQATEAFF. For the CDR3, the DNA is TGTGCCAGCAAGACTAGTGGGACGCCCCAGGCCACTGAAGCTTTCTTT.

V is TRBV11-2 and J is TRBJ2-7; D gene uncertain. The CDR3 length is 13 residues. Germline-derived CDR1 and CDR2 are SGHAT and FQNNGV. V was cut by 6 bases and J by 2 bases, with 11 bases left in between. The CDR3 here is CASSNTATYEQYF. CDR3 DNA sequence: TGTGCCAGCAGTAATACAGCGACCTACGAGCAGTACTTC.

The chain joins TRBV28 to TRBJ1-5; D unresolved. V was trimmed by 6 bases and J by 4 bases, leaving 7 bases between them. Germline CDR1 is MDHEN and CDR2 is SYDVKM. The CDR3 loop spans 12 amino acids. The CDR3 DNA sequence: TGTGCCAGCAGCGGCCTAAATCAGCCCCAGCATTTT. It encodes CASSGLNQPQHF. Full variable domain (remainder filled in from reference TRBV28 and TRBJ1-5): DVKVTQSSRYLVKRTGEKVFLECVQDMDHENMFWYRQDPGLGLRLIYFSYDVKMKEKGDIPEGYSVSREKKERFSLILESASTNQTSMYLCASSGLNQPQHFGDGTRLSIL.

V and J are TRBV27 and TRBJ1-1; D might be TRBD1 (5 bases). CDR3 length: 17 amino acids. V gave up 7 bases and J gave up 1 base, with 22 bases separating them. The germline V gene encodes CDR1 MNHEY and CDR2 SMNVEV (reference sequence). The CDR3 loop is CASTNRGRGVPNTEAFF. CDR3 nucleotide sequence: TGTGCCAGCACTAATCGTGGGCGGGGGGTACCGAACACTGAAGCTTTCTTT.

This rearrangement joins TRBV7-8 to TRBJ2-1; 8 bases map to TRBD2. Per the germline V gene, CDR1 is SGHVS and CDR2 is FQNEAQ. V gave up 4 bases and J gave up 4 bases; unmatched junction bases: 9. This CDR3 has 16 amino acids. CDR3 in DNA: TGTGCCAGCAGCTCTTCAGGAGCGGGGGATTACAATGAGCAGTTCTTC. Translation: CASSSSGAGDYNEQFF. The full variable domain, in which reference TRBV7-8 and TRBJ2-1 provide the parts outside the CDR3, is GAGVSQSPRYKVAKRGQDVALRCDPISGHVSLFWYQQALGQGPEFLTYFQNEAQLDKSGLPSDRFFAERPEGSVSTLKIQRTQQEDSAVYLCASSSSGAGDYNEQFFGPGTRLTVL.

The chain joins TRBV19 to TRBJ1-5; tentatively, D is TRBD1 (5 bases). Germline V gene data show CDR1 as LNHDA and CDR2 as SQIVND (reference sequence). This CDR3 has 15 residues. Trimming took off 5 bases at V and 4 bases at J, with 15 bases between the two ends. The CDR3: CASSGHPEANQPQHF. In nucleotides, the CDR3 is TGTGCCAGTAGTGGACATCCGGAGGCAAATCAGCCCCAGCATTTT.

The rearrangement uses TRBV7-9 and TRBJ1-1; D remains ambiguous. This CDR3 is 13 amino acids long. V gave up 5 bases and J gave up 8 bases, with 15 bases separating them. From germline, CDR1 is SEHNR and CDR2 FQNEAQ (reference sequence). CDR3 coding DNA: TGTGCCAGCAGCGGCCGGGATGGATTAGAAGCTTTCTTT. Residues: CASSGRDGLEAFF.

This clone was found once. The rearrangement joins TRBV2 to TRBJ2-3, with 8 positions matching TRBD1. Germline CDR1 and CDR2: SNHLY and FYNNEI. This CDR3 has 15 residues. Trimming at V came to 2 bases and at J to 6 bases, leaving 7 bases not matched to a gene. CDR3 region: CASSETLDRGDTQYF. The CDR3 region has the DNA TGTGCCAGCAGTGAAACCCTTGACAGGGGTGATACGCAGTATTTT. Based on the CDR3 plus reference TRBV2 and TRBJ2-3, the full variable domain is EPEVTQTPSHQVTQMGQEVILRCVPISNHLYFYWYRQILGQKVEFLVSFYNNEISEKSEIFDDQFSVERPDGSNFTLKIRSTKLEDSAMYFCASSETLDRGDTQYFGPGTRLTVL.

CDR3 loop: CASSSPLGLAGVQETQYF. The CDR3 DNA sequence: TGTGCCAGCAGCTCCCCGCTAGGACTAGCGGGGGTCCAAGAGACCCAGTACTTC. The genes are TRBV11-2 and TRBJ2-5; 13 bases match TRBD2. CDR1 SGHAT and CDR2 FQNNGV come from the germline V gene. The CDR3 loop spans 18 amino acids. V shed 4 bases, J shed 1 base, and the junction held 9 bases outside the gene matches.

CDR3 bases: TGTGCCAGCTCACCATGGGCTAGCGGGGATCAGGAGCTGTTTTTT. The encoded protein is CASSPWASGDQELFF. The gene calls are TRBV18 and TRBJ2-2, with TRBD2 identical over 9 bases. In germline, CDR1 is KGHSH, CDR2 LQKENI. The J segment lost 10 bases and the V segment lost 2 bases, leaving 8 bases of the junction unmatched. The CDR3 runs to 15 residues.

This clone was counted a single time. V is TRBV6-1 and J is TRBJ2-7; no reliable D call. Germline CDR1 reads MNHNS; CDR2 reads SASEGT. CDR3 length: 12 amino acids. Trimming removed 10 bases from V and 6 bases from J, with 16 bases in between. CDR3 amino acids: CATQISRGEQYV. The CDR3 coding sequence is TGTGCCACCCAGATTAGCAGAGGCGAGCAGTACGTC.

The V gene is TRBV5-4, the J gene TRBJ2-5; 9 nucleotides agree with TRBD2. The ends lost 0 bases at V and 1 base at J; junction bases unmatched: 4. Germline values: CDR1 SGHNT, CDR2 YYREEE (reference sequence). The CDR3 consists of 16 residues. The CDR3 DNA is TGTGCCAGCAGCTTGGGAGCGGGGGGTCCCCAAGAGACCCAGTACTTC. This gives the protein CASSLGAGGPQETQYF.

This clone was found once. The chain has TRBV7-2 and TRBJ1-1, with unresolved D. The length of the CDR3 is 15 residues. With 6 bases removed from V and 1 base from J, the gap between germline ends came to 15 bases. CDR1 is SGHTA and CDR2 is FQGNSA in the germline V gene. The CDR3 is CASSPMRHQNTEAFF. The CDR3 nucleotides read TGTGCCAGCAGTCCTATGCGACACCAGAACACTGAAGCTTTCTTT.

This chain links TRBV29-1 with TRBJ1-5, with D uncertain. CDR1 is SQVTM and CDR2 is ANQGSEA in the germline V gene. Trimming took off 5 bases at V and 2 bases at J, with 16 bases between the two ends. The CDR3 spans 15 residues. The CDR3, as DNA: TGCAGCGTTACCACGGACGCGGCTGGCAATCAGCCCCAGCATTTT. Translated, it gives CSVTTDAAGNQPQHF.

The chain joins TRBV6-5 to TRBJ2-2; D call uncertain. The CDR3 covers 14 residues. Germline loops: CDR1 MNHEY, CDR2 SVGAGI. V was trimmed by 6 bases and J by 7 bases, leaving 15 bases between them. CDR3 sequence reads: CASSPALADGELFF. The CDR3 nucleotides are TGTGCCAGCAGCCCCGCCCTGGCGGACGGGGAGCTGTTTTTT.

This chain joins TRBV5-1 and TRBJ2-7; maybe TRBD1 (6 bases). The CDR3 is 13 residues long. From germline, CDR1 is SGHRS and CDR2 YFSETQ. The V end was cut by 3 bases, the J end by 3 bases, with 10 bases between. DNA of the CDR3: TGCGCCAGCAGCTCGGAAGGGGGCTACGAGCAGTACTTC. Protein: CASSSEGGYEQYF.

This chain joins TRBV10-3 and TRBJ2-7, with a weak D call TRBD1 (6 bases). The germline V gene has CDR1 ENHRY and CDR2 SYGVKD. The V gene lost 0 bases and the J gene lost 2 bases, with 11 bases spanning the gap. The CDR3 is made up of 15 amino acids. The CDR3 loop is CAISESQGRAYEQYF. The CDR3 nucleotides read TGTGCCATCAGTGAGTCTCAGGGGCGAGCCTACGAGCAGTACTTC.

The chain is built from TRBV4-2 and TRBJ2-7; the match to TRBD2 covers 11 bases. V lost 0 bases, J lost 2 bases, and 9 bases stayed unmatched. The CDR3 length is 18 residues. The germline V gene encodes CDR1 LGHNA and CDR2 YNFKEQ. CDR3 loop: CASSQDPVRLAGTYEQYV. CDR3 nucleotide sequence: TGTGCCAGCAGCCAAGATCCGGTCCGACTAGCGGGGACCTACGAGCAGTACGTC.

The V and J genes are TRBV6-1 and TRBJ1-1; 8 bases fit TRBD1. Germline values: CDR1 MNHNS, CDR2 SASEGT. V lost 4 bases to trimming and J lost 3 bases; unmatched junction nucleotides: 10. The CDR3 consists of 16 residues. The CDR3 sequence: CASSAALTGADTEAFF. CDR3 DNA sequence: TGTGCCAGCAGTGCAGCCCTGACAGGGGCGGACACTGAAGCTTTCTTT.

With respect to this clone: A junction boundary mismatches the germline segment, possibly from a read error. The chain couples TRBV7-7 to TRBJ2-5; 8 bases are a match to TRBD1. This CDR3 spans 14 amino acids. Looked up from germline, CDR1 is SSHAT and CDR2 is FNYEAQ (reference sequence). Here the CDR3 reads CASSLGQAQETQYF. The CDR3 DNA sequence: TGTGCTAGCAGTTTGGGACAGGCCCAAGAGACCCAGTACTTC.

J is TRBJ1-5 and V is TRBV28; D call uncertain. The germline V gene has CDR1 MDHEN and CDR2 SYDVKM. The ends were cut back, 6 bases at V and 0 bases at J, with 18 bases in the middle. There are 17 residues in the CDR3. CDR3 DNA: TGTGCCAGCAGGCGGGCCACCAATTGGGGTAGCAATCAGCCCCAGCATTTT. Protein sequence: CASRRATNWGSNQPQHF.

The chain couples TRBV7-3 to TRBJ2-1; D ambiguous. V lost 3 bases to trimming and J lost 6 bases, with 3 bases between them. The CDR3 totals 11 residues. The germline V gene encodes CDR1 SGHTA and CDR2 FQGTGA. CDR3 sequence: CASSLGNEQFF. Here the CDR3 DNA reads TGTGCCAGCAGCTTGGGCAATGAGCAGTTCTTC.

The chain combines TRBV2 with TRBJ2-1; D unresolved. Germline CDR1 SNHLY, CDR2 FYNNEI. Trimming took off 8 bases at V and 1 base at J, with 12 bases between the two ends. CDR3 length: 14 residues. The CDR3 DNA follows: TGTGCCAGCCTTATAGGTATATCCTACAATGAGCAGTTCTTC. Translation: CASLIGISYNEQFF.